These T cell receptor beta chains were read from a single sample in a study of shared clonotypes between healthy human individuals. The assay was immunoSEQ multiplex PCR, and TCRdb's table has in-frame clones only and misses some. The table records under 850,000 clones, around 70% of them present only once. Sequenced sample: memory CD4+ T cells sorted from blood. Every receptor here comes from a woman younger than 45 in good health. CDR3s leave out the opening cysteine and the closing phenylalanine or tryptophan.

11 TRBV4-1 ASSRGLPGEQF
13 TRBV27 ASSLLRGRTDTQY
11 TRBV29-1 SVASGGASEAF
13 TRBV5-4 ASSTPGGTRSEQY
14 TRBV6-1 ASSERQGVDTGELF
12 TRBV18 ASSRDYGGNEQF
14 TRBV2 ASRAGTGEGNQPQH
13 TRBV4-2 ASSRDRNLYNEQF
12 TRBV5-4 ASSLQGDAYGYT
11 TRBV28 ASSSLGVYEQY
13 TRBV10-3 AISEQLAAYNEQF
12 TRBV11-2 ASSLVQGHRTQY
12 TRBV10-3 AISVGGQEETQY
11 TRBV28 ASRVETGGGYT
14 TRBV6-5 ASSYSTVEGRDVLD
11 TRBV7-2 ASSLVGFGTQY
10 TRBV9 ASSEHHGQAF
8 TRBV29-1 SVGQGGYT
13 TRBV6-5 ASSSDRASNQPQH
13 TRBV5-1 ASSLSTGETETQY
12 TRBV25-1 ASSESRIGNTIY
15 TRBV5-5 ASSGSTGSYSNQPQH
13 TRBV7-2 ASSPGTGTFETQY
15 TRBV2 ASSQPRAGAFSGEQY
14 TRBV5-4 ASSPGLAANTGELF
12 TRBV5-1 ASSVTGSEREQY
12 TRBV2 ASSSRAASQPQH
10 TRBV30 AWSSARGGYT
12 TRBV19 ASSTKSGIGEQF
14 TRBV13 ASSLARDRGYNEQF
11 TRBV18 ASSSTGQETQY
11 TRBV19 ASSEGEAFGAF
12 TRBV11-2 ASSSGTGYNEQF
10 TRBV2 ASSGTDQGAF
13 TRBV19 ASRTGTASYNEQF